This is a list of T cell receptor beta chains from one sample in a study of blood T cell repertoires in COVID-19. The method was immunoSEQ multiplex PCR; TCRdb's version includes in-frame clones alone and lacks a portion of them. The sample shows about 140,000 clones, approximately 85% of them seen only once. Specimen: peripheral blood. Receptors were obtained from a man in his 70s with acute or convalescent COVID-19. The CDR3 runs from the conserved cysteine through the conserved F or W. Fields, in order: J gene, D gene, clone size, V gene, CDR3 DNA, CDR3 protein. A D gene is named only where the DNA matches it firmly. The size of a clone is reported for some rows only, either as once, few or many, or as a class for expanded clones.

>TRBJ1-2|TRBD1|NA|TRBV5-1
TGCGCCAGCAGCCCTCTACTGGGACAGGGTAGCGGCTACACCTTC
CASSPLLGQGSGYTF
>TRBJ2-2|NA|NA|TRBV30
TGTGCCTGGACCATAGATGCCGGGGAGCTGTTTTTT
CAWTIDAGELFF
>TRBJ1-3|TRBD1|few|TRBV3-1/TRBV3-2
TGTGCCACTACACGCAGGGGGGCACCTGGAAACACCATATATTTT
CATTRRGAPGNTIYF
>TRBJ1-1|NA|NA|TRBV6-1
TGTGCCAGCAGTGAAGTCGGGCGGGGGCGCCTGGTAAACCCTGAAGCTTTCTTT
CASSEVGRGRLVNPEAFF
>TRBJ1-2|TRBD1|NA|TRBV2
TGTGCCAGCACCGAAACCCTTGACAGGGCGTCGGGCTACACCTTC
CASTETLDRASGYTF
>TRBJ2-4|NA|few|TRBV4-2
TGTGCCAGCAGCCAAGATTTACCGCAGGGTCCTCTAGCCAAAAACATTCAGTACTTC
CASSQDLPQGPLAKNIQYF
>TRBJ2-3|TRBD2|once|TRBV29-1
TGCAGCGTTGAAGGCCTAGCGGGAGTGGGGGGAGATACGCAGTATTTT
CSVEGLAGVGGDTQYF
>TRBJ1-1|NA|NA|TRBV28
TGTGCCAGCAGTTTACGGAGACCCATGAACACTGAAGCTTTCTTT
CASSLRRPMNTEAFF
>TRBJ2-7|TRBD1|NA|TRBV19
TGTGCCACCGCCGGGACAGGGGGTCACGAGCAGTACTTC
CATAGTGGHEQYF
>TRBJ2-1|NA|NA|TRBV5-1
TGCGCCAGCAGCTTCGGAGGGGACAATGAGCAGTTCTTC
CASSFGGDNEQFF
>TRBJ2-1|TRBD1|NA|TRBV27
TGTGCCAGCAGTTGGGGACAGGGTCAGGCGGAGCAGTTCTTC
CASSWGQGQAEQFF
>TRBJ1-6|TRBD1|NA|TRBV5-4
TGTGCCAGCAGCTCGACAGGGGATGGCTCACCCCTCCACTTT
CASSSTGDGSPLHF
>TRBJ2-5|TRBD1|NA|TRBV5-4
TGTGCCAGCAGCCCTATGGACAGGACCCAAGAGACCCAGTACTTC
CASSPMDRTQETQYF
>TRBJ2-5|TRBD2|few|TRBV11-2
TGTGCCAGCAGCTTTTTAGCGGGAGGAACGGGAGAGACCCAGTACTTC
CASSFLAGGTGETQYF
>TRBJ2-5|TRBD1|NA|TRBV7-9
TGTGCCAGCAGCTTGGGACAGGGGGCGCGGGAGACCCAGTACTTC
CASSLGQGARETQYF
>TRBJ1-2|NA|NA|TRBV5-5
TGTGCCAGCAGCGCCGGACAGTCTAACTATGGCTACACCTTC
CASSAGQSNYGYTF
>TRBJ1-2|TRBD1|NA|TRBV19
TGTGCCAGTAGTGACCGGACAGGGGGCCGCTATGGCTACACCTTC
CASSDRTGGRYGYTF
>TRBJ1-1|NA|NA|TRBV5-1
TGCGCCAGCAACGTCTTTGCCGGGTCGAACACTGAAGCTTTCTTT
CASNVFAGSNTEAFF
>TRBJ1-1|NA|once|TRBV19
TGTGCCAGTCTCTATTCAACCGGGAAGAACACTGAAGCTTTCTTT
CASLYSTGKNTEAFF
>TRBJ2-1|TRBD2|NA|TRBV10-3
TGTGCCATCAGTGAGTGGGGACTAGCGGGAGAGGAGCAGTTCTTC
CAISEWGLAGEEQFF
>TRBJ2-5|NA|NA|TRBV27
TGTGCCAGCAGTTTGGGAGGGACAGGAGGATCAGAGACCCAGTACTTC
CASSLGGTGGSETQYF
>TRBJ2-5|TRBD2|NA|TRBV24-1
TGTGCCACCAGTGATTCAGCGCCTAGCGGGAGAAAAGAGACCCAGTACTTC
CATSDSAPSGRKETQYF
>TRBJ1-2|NA|once|TRBV7-2
TGTGCCAGCAGCTCTCCCGTCGCTTCTCGGAGGAACTATGGCTACACCTTC
CASSSPVASRRNYGYTF
>TRBJ2-5|NA|NA|TRBV6-5
TGTGCCAGCAGCAGACAGAGAGAGACCCAGTACTTC
CASSRQRETQYF
>TRBJ2-7|NA|once|TRBV27
TGTGCCAGCAGTTCGCGGGTGGCCTACGAGCAGTACTTC
CASSSRVAYEQYF
>TRBJ1-1|TRBD1|NA|TRBV5-5
TGTGCCAGCAGTCGAGGTTCACAGGGGGAGGCTTTCTTT
CASSRGSQGEAFF
>TRBJ1-1|TRBD1|NA|TRBV28
TGTGCCAGCAGTACCAGGGGGCCGCGAACTGAAGCTTTCTTT
CASSTRGPRTEAFF
>TRBJ1-2|NA|once|TRBV10-3
TGTGCCATCAGTGGGGAGGGGTATGGCTACACCTTC
CAISGEGYGYTF
>TRBJ1-2|NA|NA|TRBV7-9
TGTGCCAGCAGCTTAGTTCTTTTTTCTAACTATGGCTACACCTTC
CASSLVLFSNYGYTF
>TRBJ2-2|TRBD2|NA|TRBV27
TGTGCCAGCAGTATACTAGCGGGGGCGAACACCGGGGAGCTGTTTTTT
CASSILAGANTGELFF
>TRBJ1-5|TRBD1|NA|TRBV19
TGTGCCAGTAGTATAGGACAGGGTGATCAGCCCCAGCATTTT
CASSIGQGDQPQHF
>TRBJ2-5|TRBD1|NA|TRBV5-1
TGCGCCAGCAGCTTGGTGACAGGGGGCCGAGAGACCCAGTACTTC
CASSLVTGGRETQYF
>TRBJ1-2|NA|NA|TRBV28
TGTGCCAGCAGTACCGGGGGGGGCGTAAACTATGGCTACACCTTC
CASSTGGGVNYGYTF
>TRBJ2-7|TRBD2|once|TRBV7-2
TGTGCCAGCAGCTTAAGCGGGAGCCCAGGGTACGAGCAGTACTTC
CASSLSGSPGYEQYF
>TRBJ1-5|NA|NA|TRBV2
TGTGCCAGCAGTGCCCGCGGGACCTTTAATCAGCCCCAGCATTTT
CASSARGTFNQPQHF
>TRBJ2-1|TRBD2|once|TRBV7-2
TGTGCCAGCAGCTTAGGTAGCCTAGCGGGACTTAACAATGAGCAGTTCTTC
CASSLGSLAGLNNEQFF
>TRBJ2-1|NA|NA|TRBV29-1
TGCAGCGTCGATACCGGGATATTTCCCTACAATGAGCAGTTCTTC
CSVDTGIFPYNEQFF
>TRBJ1-5|NA|once|TRBV27
TGTGCCAGCAGTTTGGACAGCCGCGTAAGTGCGCCCCAGCATTTT
CASSLDSRVSAPQHF
>TRBJ2-7|TRBD1|NA|TRBV6-2/TRBV6-3
TGTGCCAGCAGTTACTCCGGACAGGGTACCTACGAGCAGTACTTC
CASSYSGQGTYEQYF
>TRBJ1-5|TRBD1|NA|TRBV28
TGTGCCAGCAGTTTCTCGGGACAGGGCAATCAGCCCCAGCATTTT
CASSFSGQGNQPQHF
>TRBJ2-1|NA|NA|TRBV20-1
TGCAGTGCTAGTTCCGGGGTACGCTACAATGAGCAGTTCTTC
CSASSGVRYNEQFF
>TRBJ2-3|TRBD2|NA|TRBV27
TGTGCCAGCAGTCCCCATCTAGCGGGGAGCGCAGATACGCAGTATTTT
CASSPHLAGSADTQYF
>TRBJ1-5|NA|NA|TRBV6-5
TGTGCCAGCCCCGATCAGCCCCAGCATTTT
CASPDQPQHF
>TRBJ2-7|NA|NA|TRBV10-1
TGCGCCAGCAGTAGCTCCCACTCCTACGAGCAGTACTTC
CASSSSHSYEQYF
>TRBJ1-6|TRBD1|NA|TRBV5-1
TGCGCCAGCAGCTTGGTACAATCAGGGGGTTCACCCCTCCACTTT
CASSLVQSGGSPLHF